This T cell receptor (beta chain) was captured in a study of T cell repertoires in MIS-A myocarditis (dated by TCRdb to about 2022). Amplification of TCRbeta CDR3 regions relied on the immunoSEQ bias-controlled multiplex PCR, followed by high-throughput sequencing. The authors' analysis ran thus. CDR3 sequences were collapsed and filtered with the immunoSEQ vendor pipeline, and the abundance and frequency of each unique TCRbeta CDR3 were thereby quantified. Dominant CDR3 amino acid sequences were clustered with SARS-CoV-2-specific ImmuneCODE TCRbeta sequences by CD-HIT using a 90% global sequence identity threshold. Clones with frequencies of 0.1 to 1 were classed as hyperexpanded, and 0.01 to 0.1 as large. For the dominant clones, CDR3 amino acid sequences and V and J gene assignments were confirmed with MiXCR. The R stringdist package was used to compute Levenshtein distances between the patient clonotypes and the ImmuneCODE hits. Not all clones reach the TCRdb copy of this immuneACCESS table, which keeps in-frame sequences only. Checked studies attribute under half of the gap to unresolved V genes and leave the rest unexplained. D and trimming were read from the DNA, whereas the V and J calls and clone size are those reported in that table. This sample gives 10,000 to 13,000 clones in total; about 83% of them show up just once. 29% of the sample is taken by the ten largest.

From its cysteine to its phenylalanine, the CDR3 spans 17 amino acids. CDR3 DNA only is kept here, 51 bases in frame from base 1. CDR1 and CDR2 were assigned from the germline V gene (reference sequence) as SEHNR and FQNEAQ. Unmatched junction bases come to 8, with V trimmed by 1 base and J by 4 bases. The QIAamp DNA FFPE kit was used to extract genomic DNA from formalin-fixed paraffin-embedded autopsy tissue. With regard to this clone: No cognate antigen has been identified for it. No quality values exist for individual bases; no much larger clone is one base distant.

The TCR comes from a man younger than 30 with fulminant myocarditis from multisystem inflammatory syndrome in adults (MIS-A) after COVID-19. The specimen sequenced was right ventricle heart tissue obtained at autopsy. Read against the paper, the sample's cell subset or site label means: cardiac tissue sample (left or right ventricle, interventricular septum, or pericardium). Here the chain combines TRBV7-9 and TRBJ2-2; TRBD2 aligns with 8 central bases. This receptor carries the CDR3 CASSLEGGRPFTGELFF. DNA sequence: TGTGCCAGCAGCTTAGAGGGCGGGAGGCCATTCACCGGGGAGCTGTTTTTT.